Sequencing of this TCR beta chain was carried out in a study of shared clonotypes between healthy human individuals. Whole-study results and caveats: Expectations were that clonotype sharing among donors would be affected by sequencing depth.

Notes on this clone: Antigen specificity is unknown.

The CDR3 totals 15 residues. Trimming removed 1 base from V and 4 bases from J; junction bases left unmatched: 6. Looked up from germline, CDR1 is SGHKS and CDR2 is YYEKEE (reference sequence). Assay used: immunoSEQ multiplex PCR; TCRdb lists only in-frame clones, some missing. The sample lists approximately 100,000 clones, about 71% occurring once. V is TRBV5-5 and J is TRBJ2-7; TRBD2 matches at 9 bases. The source of this sequence is a woman younger than 45 in good health. Sequencing was performed on memory CD8+ T cells sorted from blood. Subset indicated: CD45RO+ cells pooled with CCR7-negative TemRA cells. The CDR3 spells CASSLWASGTYEQYF. The CDR3 nucleotides are TGTGCCAGCAGCTTGTGGGCTAGCGGGACGTACGAGCAGTACTTC. Looking up the rest from reference TRBV5-5 and TRBJ2-7 gives the full variable domain: DAGVTQSPTHLIKTRGQQVTLRCSPISGHKSVSWYQQVLGQGPQFIFQYYEKEERGRGNFPDRFSARQFPNYSSELNVNALLLGDSALYLCASSLWASGTYEQYFGPGTRLTVT.